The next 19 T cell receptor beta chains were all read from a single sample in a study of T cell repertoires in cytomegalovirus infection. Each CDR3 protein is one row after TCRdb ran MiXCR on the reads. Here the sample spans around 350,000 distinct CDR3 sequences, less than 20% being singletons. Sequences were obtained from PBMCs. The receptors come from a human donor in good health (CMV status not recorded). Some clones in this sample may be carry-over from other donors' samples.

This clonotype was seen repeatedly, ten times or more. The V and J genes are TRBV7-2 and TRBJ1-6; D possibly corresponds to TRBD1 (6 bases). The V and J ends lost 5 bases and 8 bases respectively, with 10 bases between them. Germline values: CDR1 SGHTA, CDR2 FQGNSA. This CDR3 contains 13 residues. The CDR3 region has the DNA TGTGCCAGCAGCCCCGAGGGGGATTCACCCCTCCACTTT. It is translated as CASSPEGDSPLHF.

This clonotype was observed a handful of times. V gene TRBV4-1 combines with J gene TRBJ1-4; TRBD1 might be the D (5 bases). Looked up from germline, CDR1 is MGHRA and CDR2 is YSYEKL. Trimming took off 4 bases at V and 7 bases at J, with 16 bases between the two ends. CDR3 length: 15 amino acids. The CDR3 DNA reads TGCGCCAGCAGCCTCATGGAGGGGCTGGGTGAAAAACTGTTTTTT. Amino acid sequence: CASSLMEGLGEKLFF.

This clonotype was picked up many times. The CDR3: CASSPSVEGILNSPLHF. The CDR3 bases are TGTGCCAGCAGCCCTAGCGTGGAGGGAATTCTTAATTCACCCCTCCACTTT. The genes are TRBV7-8 and TRBJ1-6, with D uncertain. Germline V gene data show CDR1 as SGHVS and CDR2 as FQNEAQ. This CDR3 has 17 residues. Deletions cut 5 bases from V and 6 bases from J, with 20 bases between.

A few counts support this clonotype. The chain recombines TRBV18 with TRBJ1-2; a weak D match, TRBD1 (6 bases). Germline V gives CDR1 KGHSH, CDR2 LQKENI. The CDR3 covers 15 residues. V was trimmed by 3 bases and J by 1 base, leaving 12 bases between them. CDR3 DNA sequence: TGTGCCAGCTCACCCACAGGGTCGTTTAACTATGGCTACACCTTC. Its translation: CASSPTGSFNYGYTF.

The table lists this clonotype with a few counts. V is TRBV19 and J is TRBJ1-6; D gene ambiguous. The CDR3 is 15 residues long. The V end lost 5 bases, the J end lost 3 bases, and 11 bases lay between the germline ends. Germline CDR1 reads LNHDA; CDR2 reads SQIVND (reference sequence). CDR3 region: CASSGSPVYNSPLHF. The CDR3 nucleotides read TGTGCCAGTAGTGGGTCACCCGTCTATAATTCACCCCTCCACTTT. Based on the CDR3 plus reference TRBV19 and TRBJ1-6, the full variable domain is DGGITQSPKYLFRKEGQNVTLSCEQNLNHDAMYWYRQDPGQGLRLIYYSQIVNDFQKGDIAEGYSVSREKKESFPLTVTSAQKNPTAFYLCASSGSPVYNSPLHFGNGTRLTVT.

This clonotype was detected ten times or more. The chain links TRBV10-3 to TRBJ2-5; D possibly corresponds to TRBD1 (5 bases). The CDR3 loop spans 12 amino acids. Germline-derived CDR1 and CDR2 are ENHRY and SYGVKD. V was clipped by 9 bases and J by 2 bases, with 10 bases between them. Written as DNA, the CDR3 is TGTGCCATATCAGGGTCTCAAGAGACCCAGTACTTC. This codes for CAISGSQETQYF.

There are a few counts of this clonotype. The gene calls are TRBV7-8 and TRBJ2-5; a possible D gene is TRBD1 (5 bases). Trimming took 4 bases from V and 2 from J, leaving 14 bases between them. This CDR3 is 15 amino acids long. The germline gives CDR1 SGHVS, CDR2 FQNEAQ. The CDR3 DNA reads TGTGCCAGCAGCTCTTGGGCAGGGCGACAAGAGACCCAGTACTTC. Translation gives CASSSWAGRQETQYF.

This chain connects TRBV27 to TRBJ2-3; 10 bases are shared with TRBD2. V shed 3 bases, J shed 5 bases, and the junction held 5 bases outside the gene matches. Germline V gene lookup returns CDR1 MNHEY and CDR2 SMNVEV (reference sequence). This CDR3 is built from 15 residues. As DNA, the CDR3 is TGTGCCAGCAGTTTCCTAGCGGGAGTAGTAGATACGCAGTATTTT. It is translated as CASSFLAGVVDTQYF.

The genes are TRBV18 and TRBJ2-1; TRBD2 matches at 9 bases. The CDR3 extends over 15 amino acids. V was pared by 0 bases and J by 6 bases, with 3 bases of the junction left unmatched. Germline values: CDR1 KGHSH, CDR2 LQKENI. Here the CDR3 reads CASSPPSGRSNEQFF. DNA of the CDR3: TGTGCCAGCTCACCACCCAGCGGGAGGTCCAATGAGCAGTTCTTC.

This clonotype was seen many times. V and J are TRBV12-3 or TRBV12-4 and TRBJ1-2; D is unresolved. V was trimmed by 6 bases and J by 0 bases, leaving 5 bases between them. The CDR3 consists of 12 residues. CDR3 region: CASSPANYGYTF. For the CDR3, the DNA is TGTGCCAGCAGCCCAGCTAACTATGGCTACACCTTC.

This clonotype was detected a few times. The CDR3 is CSARRAGSYNEQFF. The CDR3 nucleotides are TGCAGTGCTAGAAGAGCGGGGTCCTACAATGAGCAGTTCTTC. The chain employs TRBV20-1 and TRBJ2-1; 7 nucleotides agree with TRBD2. V dropped 2 bases and J dropped 1; count of bases not matched to a gene: 2. CDR1 DFQATT and CDR2 SNEGSKA come from the germline V gene (reference sequence). The length of the CDR3 is 14 residues.

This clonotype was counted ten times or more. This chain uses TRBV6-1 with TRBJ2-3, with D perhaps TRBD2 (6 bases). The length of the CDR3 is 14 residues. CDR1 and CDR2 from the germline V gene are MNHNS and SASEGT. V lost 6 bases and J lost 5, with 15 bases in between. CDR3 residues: CASSLAEWGDTQYF. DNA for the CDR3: TGTGCCAGCAGCTTAGCGGAGTGGGGAGATACGCAGTATTTT.

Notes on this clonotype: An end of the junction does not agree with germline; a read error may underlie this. The CDR3 coding sequence is TGTGCCAGTAGTCCGGCGAAAAGAAAAGAGAGCCAGTACTTC. Encoded protein: CASSPAKRKESQYF. The genes are TRBV19 and TRBJ2-5, with unresolved D. From germline, CDR1 is LNHDA and CDR2 SQIVND (reference sequence). The CDR3 covers 14 residues.

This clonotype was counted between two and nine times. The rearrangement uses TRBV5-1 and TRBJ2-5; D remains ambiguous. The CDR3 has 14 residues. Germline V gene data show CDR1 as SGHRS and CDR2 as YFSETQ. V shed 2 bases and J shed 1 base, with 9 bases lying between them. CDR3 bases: TGCGCCAGCAGCTTAACGTCAGTCCAAGAGACCCAGTACTTC. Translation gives CASSLTSVQETQYF.

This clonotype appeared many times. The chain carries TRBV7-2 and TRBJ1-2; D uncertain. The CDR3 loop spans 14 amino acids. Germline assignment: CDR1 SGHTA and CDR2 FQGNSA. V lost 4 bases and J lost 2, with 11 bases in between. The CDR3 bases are TGTGCCAGCAGCTCCGGGCCAGTGAACTATGGCTACACCTTC. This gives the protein CASSSGPVNYGYTF. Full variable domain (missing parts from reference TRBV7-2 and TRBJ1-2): GAGVSQSPSNKVTEKGKDVELRCDPISGHTALYWYRQSLGQGLEFLIYFQGNSAPDKSGLPSDRFSAERTGGSVSTLTIQRTQQEDSAVYLCASSSGPVNYGYTFGSGTRLTVV.

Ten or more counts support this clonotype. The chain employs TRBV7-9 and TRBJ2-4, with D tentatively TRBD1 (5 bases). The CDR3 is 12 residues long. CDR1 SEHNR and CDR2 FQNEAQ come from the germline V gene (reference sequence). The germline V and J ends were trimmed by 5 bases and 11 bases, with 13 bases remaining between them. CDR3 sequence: CASSRDSLFQYF. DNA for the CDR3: TGTGCCAGCAGCCGAGACAGTCTGTTTCAGTACTTC. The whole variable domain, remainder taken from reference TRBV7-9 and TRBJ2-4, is DTGVSQNPRHKITKRGQNVTFRCDPISEHNRLYWYRQTLGQGPEFLTYFQNEAQLEKSRLLSDRFSAERPKGSFSTLEIQRTEQGDSAMYLCASSRDSLFQYFGAGTRLSVL.

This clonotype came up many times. In DNA, the CDR3 is TGTGCCAGCAGCGTAAGACAGGCCAATGAGCAGTTCTTC. As protein: CASSVRQANEQFF. The rearrangement joins TRBV7-8 to TRBJ2-1; D may be TRBD1 (6 bases). CDR1 is SGHVS and CDR2 is FQNEAQ in the germline V gene. CDR3 length: 13 residues. V was shortened by 5 bases and J by 6 bases, with 11 bases between the two germline ends.

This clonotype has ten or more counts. The CDR3: CASSFGGTTSYEQYF. Here the CDR3 DNA reads TGTGCCAGCAGCTTTGGTGGGACAACCTCGTACGAGCAGTACTTC. The genes are TRBV7-2 and TRBJ2-7; tentatively, D is TRBD1 (6 bases). This CDR3 comprises 15 residues. Germline assignment: CDR1 SGHTA and CDR2 FQGNSA. Trimming pared 3 bases from V and 4 bases from J, leaving 16 bases between.

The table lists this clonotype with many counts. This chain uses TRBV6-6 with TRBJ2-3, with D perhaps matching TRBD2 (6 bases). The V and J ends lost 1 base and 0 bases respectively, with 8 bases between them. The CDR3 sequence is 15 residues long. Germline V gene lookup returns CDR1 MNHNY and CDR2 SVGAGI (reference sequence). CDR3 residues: CASSYWLASTDTQYF. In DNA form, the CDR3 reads TGTGCCAGCAGTTACTGGCTAGCGAGCACAGATACGCAGTATTTT.